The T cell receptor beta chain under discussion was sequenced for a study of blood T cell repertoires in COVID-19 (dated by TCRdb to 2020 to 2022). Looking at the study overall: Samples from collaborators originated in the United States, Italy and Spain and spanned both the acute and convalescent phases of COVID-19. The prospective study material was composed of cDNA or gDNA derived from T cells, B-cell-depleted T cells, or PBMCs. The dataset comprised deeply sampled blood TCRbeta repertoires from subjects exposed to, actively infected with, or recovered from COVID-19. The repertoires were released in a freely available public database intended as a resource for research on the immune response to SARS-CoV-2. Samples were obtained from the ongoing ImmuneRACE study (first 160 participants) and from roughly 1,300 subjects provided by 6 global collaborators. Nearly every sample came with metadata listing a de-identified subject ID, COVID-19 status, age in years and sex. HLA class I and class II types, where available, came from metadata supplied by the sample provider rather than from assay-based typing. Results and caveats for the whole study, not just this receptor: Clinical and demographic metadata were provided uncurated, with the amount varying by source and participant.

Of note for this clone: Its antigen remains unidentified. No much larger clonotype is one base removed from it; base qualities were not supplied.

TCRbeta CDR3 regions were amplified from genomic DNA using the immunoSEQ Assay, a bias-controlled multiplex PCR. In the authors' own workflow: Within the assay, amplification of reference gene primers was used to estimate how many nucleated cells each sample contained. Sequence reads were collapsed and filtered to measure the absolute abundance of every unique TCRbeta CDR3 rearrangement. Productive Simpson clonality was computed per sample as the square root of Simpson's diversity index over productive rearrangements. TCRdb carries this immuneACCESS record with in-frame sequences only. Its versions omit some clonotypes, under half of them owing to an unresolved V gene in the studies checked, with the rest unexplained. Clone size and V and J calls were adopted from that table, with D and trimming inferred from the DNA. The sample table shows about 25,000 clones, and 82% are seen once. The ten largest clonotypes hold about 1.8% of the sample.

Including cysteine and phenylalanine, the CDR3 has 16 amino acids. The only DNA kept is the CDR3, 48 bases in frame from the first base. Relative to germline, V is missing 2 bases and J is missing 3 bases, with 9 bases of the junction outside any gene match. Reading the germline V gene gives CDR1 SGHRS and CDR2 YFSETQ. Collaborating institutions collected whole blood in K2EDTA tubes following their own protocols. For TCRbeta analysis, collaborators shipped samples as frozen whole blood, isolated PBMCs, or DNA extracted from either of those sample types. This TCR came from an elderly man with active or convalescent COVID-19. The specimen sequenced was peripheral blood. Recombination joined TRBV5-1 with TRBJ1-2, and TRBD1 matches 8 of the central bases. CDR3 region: CASSFQGASDDYGYTF. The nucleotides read TGCGCCAGCAGCTTTCAGGGGGCTTCGGACGACTATGGCTACACCTTC.